These 5 T cell receptor beta chains came from one sample sequenced in a study of CD8 T cells in ankylosing spondylitis. General study findings and limits: Blood from ankylosing spondylitis patients appeared to carry a characteristic roughly eight-variant TCR beta motif.

MiXCR, applied by TCRdb to the 5' RACE reads, yields one record per CDR3 protein. The sample yields more than 650,000 distinct CDR3 sequences, approximately 10% seen once. No cognate antigen is known for these TCRs. Sequencing was performed on blood, either unsorted or a sorted T cell fraction (not recorded which). These TCRs come from a male donor with ankylosing spondylitis.

This clonotype appeared a few times. This sequence joins TRBV20-1 and TRBJ2-3; 8 bases fit TRBD2. V was clipped by 4 bases and J by 4 bases; unmatched bases: 7. The germline CDR1 and CDR2 sequences are DFQATT and SNEGSKA (reference sequence). There are 14 residues in the CDR3. CDR3 region: CSANLAGFADTQYF. The CDR3 DNA is TGCAGTGCTAACCTAGCGGGTTTCGCAGATACGCAGTATTTT.

The rearrangement links TRBV5-1 to TRBJ2-7; D is ambiguous. Germline CDR1 and CDR2: SGHRS and YFSETQ. Trimming pared 3 bases from V and 4 bases from J, leaving 14 bases between. This CDR3 is 14 amino acids long. Here the CDR3 DNA reads TGCGCCAGCAGCTCCGAGGCACCAGAGTACGAGCAGTACTTC. Translation: CASSSEAPEYEQYF.

The chain employs TRBV12-3 or TRBV12-4 and TRBJ2-7, with 7 bases identical to TRBD2. Trimming at V came to 4 bases and at J to 0 bases, leaving 6 bases not matched to a gene. The CDR3 is 15 amino acids. As DNA, the CDR3 is TGTGCCAGCAGTTCTAGCGGAGGGGTCTCCTACGAGCAGTACTTC. It encodes CASSSSGGVSYEQYF.

A few counts support this clonotype. This chain uses TRBV6-2 or TRBV6-3 with TRBJ1-3; D gene uncertain. Germline lookup yields CDR1 MNHEY and CDR2 SVGEGT. CDR3 length: 14 residues. Trimming stripped 4 bases from V and 0 bases from J, with 7 bases between. The CDR3 DNA reads TGTGCCAGCAGTTTTCTGGACTCTGGAAACACCATATATTTT. Its translation is CASSFLDSGNTIYF.

The V call is TRBV20-1, the J call TRBJ1-6; D uncertain. Germline V gene sequence: CDR1 DFQATT, CDR2 SNEGSKA (reference sequence). The CDR3 is made up of 15 amino acids. Trimming cost V 5 bases and J 1 base, with 12 bases left between them. CDR3 sequence reads: CSALSTGSYNSPLHF. The CDR3 bases are TGCAGTGCTTTAAGCACTGGATCCTATAATTCACCCCTCCACTTT.